The 20 T cell receptor beta chains below all came from one sample that was sequenced in a study of CD8+ T cells in alopecia areata. RNA was isolated and reverse transcribed to cDNA, the sequencing template. Data came from immunoSEQ multiplex PCR; TCRdb stores just in-frame clones and leaves some out. The table lists 200,000 or so clones, 35% to 40% of them singletons, with around 0.48% in the top ten. Noted treatment: oral pan-JAK inhibitor, 5-10 mg twice daily. Specimen: CD4+ T cells sorted from blood, collected at roughly week 30, from a patient treated with tofacitinib. These TCRs come from a human donor with alopecia areata.

The V gene is TRBV7-2, the J gene TRBJ2-6; tentatively, D is TRBD2 (5 bases). Trimming removed 2 bases at V and 1 base at J, with 9 bases between. CDR3 length: 16 residues. Germline CDR1 SGHTA, CDR2 FQGNSA. The CDR3 DNA sequence: TGTGCCAGCAGCTTATGGGCGGGTTCTGGGGCCAACGTCCTGACTTTC. It is translated as CASSLWAGSGANVLTF.

This clone was observed a handful of times. The V gene is TRBV4-3, the J gene TRBJ2-5, with 7 bases lining up with TRBD1. In germline, CDR1 is LGHNA, CDR2 YSLEER. The CDR3 has 15 amino acids. V lost 4 bases to trimming and J lost 5 bases; unmatched junction nucleotides: 10. The CDR3 DNA sequence: TGCGCCAGCAGCCCCCAGGGGGACAGAAGGGAGACCCAGTACTTC. Amino acids: CASSPQGDRRETQYF.

The J gene is TRBJ1-2, the V gene TRBV7-2, with 12 bases that match TRBD1. V gave up 3 bases and J gave up 5 bases; unmatched junction bases: 7. The V gene's germline CDR1 is SGHTA and CDR2 FQGNSA. The CDR3 runs 16 residues. As DNA, the CDR3 is TGTGCCAGCAGCTTCGGGACAGGGGGCCCGGAATATGGCTACACCTTC. It translates to CASSFGTGGPEYGYTF.

This chain links TRBV4-1 with TRBJ2-3; D gene unclear. V was clipped by 1 base and J by 2 bases, with 10 bases between them. The CDR3 is 15 amino acids. CDR1 is MGHRA and CDR2 is YSYEKL in the germline V gene. The DNA for the CDR3 is TGCGCCAGCAGCCAAGGCGCTCAGATCACAGATACGCAGTATTTT. It encodes CASSQGAQITDTQYF.

This clone was counted only a few times. V and J are TRBV28 and TRBJ1-4; D call uncertain. CDR1 is MDHEN, CDR2 SYDVKM, per germline. V lost 7 bases and J 7 bases, leaving 10 bases between the germline ends. The CDR3 is made up of 12 amino acids. The CDR3 coding sequence is TGTGCCAGCACCTCCCTTGGTGAAAAACTGTTTTTT. It specifies CASTSLGEKLFF.

The chain is built from TRBV6-1 and TRBJ2-3; the match to TRBD1 covers 7 bases. There are 15 residues in the CDR3. Looked up from germline, CDR1 is MNHNS and CDR2 is SASEGT. With 4 bases clipped from V and 2 bases from J, the junction kept 6 bases outside the gene matches. In nucleotides, the CDR3 is TGTGCCAGCAGTGCTGGGGACAGCTACACAGATACGCAGTATTTT. Residues: CASSAGDSYTDTQYF.

The genes are TRBV10-2 and TRBJ2-4; D is perhaps TRBD2 (6 bases). The V gene's germline CDR1 is WSHSY and CDR2 SAAADI. V was cut by 6 bases and J by 6 bases, with 12 bases left in between. The CDR3 consists of 13 residues. CDR3 loop: CASRDPGGNIQYF. The CDR3 region has the DNA TGCGCCAGCAGGGATCCCGGGGGAAACATTCAGTACTTC.

Only a few counts were recorded for this clone. V is TRBV5-4 and J is TRBJ2-3; a weak D match, TRBD1 (6 bases). V gave up 4 bases and J gave up 5 bases, with 8 bases separating them. Germline V gene lookup returns CDR1 SGHNT and CDR2 YYREEE (reference sequence). This CDR3 comprises 12 residues. CDR3 nucleotides: TGTGCCAGCAGCCAACAGGGAGATACGCAGTATTTT. This translates into CASSQQGDTQYF.

V usage is TRBV7-9 and J usage is TRBJ2-3, with TRBD2 matching 9 bases. The V and J ends lost 10 bases and 2 bases, in that order; junction bases with no gene match: 10. This CDR3 contains 15 residues. Germline-derived CDR1 and CDR2 are SEHNR and FQNEAQ (reference sequence). CDR3 bases: TGTGCCATAAATCGAGGCGGGAGGGTCACAGATACGCAGTATTTT. Translating gives CAINRGGRVTDTQYF.

The chain has TRBV5-1 and TRBJ1-4; 9 bases align to TRBD1. The CDR3 totals 16 residues. J gave up 7 bases and V 0 bases, and 7 bases lay outside the gene matches. CDR1 SGHRS and CDR2 YFSETQ come from the germline V gene. The CDR3 region is CASSLEQGAPPEKLFF. DNA of the CDR3: TGCGCCAGCAGCTTGGAACAGGGGGCGCCTCCTGAAAAACTGTTTTTT.

This clone was seen more than once but under ten times. This chain joins TRBV19 and TRBJ1-1, with D possibly being TRBD1 (5 bases). Germline V CDR1 and CDR2: LNHDA, SQIVND (reference sequence). The CDR3 spans 13 residues. The ends were cut back, 4 bases at V and 5 bases at J, with 11 bases in the middle. The CDR3 spells CASSTLGGTEAFF. The CDR3 DNA sequence: TGTGCCAGTAGTACCCTTGGGGGGACTGAAGCTTTCTTT.

The chain has TRBV6-5 and TRBJ1-1; tentatively, D is TRBD1 (5 bases). The CDR3 spans 15 residues. Trimming took 0 bases from V and 0 from J, leaving 8 bases between them. Germline V gene lookup returns CDR1 MNHEY and CDR2 SVGAGI. CDR3 nucleotide sequence: TGTGCCAGCAGTTACTCGACAGACCTGAACACTGAAGCTTTCTTT. The encoded protein is CASSYSTDLNTEAFF.

The chain uses TRBV5-1 and TRBJ2-3; possible D gene TRBD2, 5 bases. The CDR3 runs 15 residues. Trimming left V 0 bases short and J 0 bases short, with 8 bases between. Germline CDR1 and CDR2: SGHRS and YFSETQ. The DNA of the CDR3 is TGCGCCAGCAGCTTGGCCGGGGTTAGCACAGATACGCAGTATTTT. Its translation is CASSLAGVSTDTQYF.

The V call is TRBV2, the J call TRBJ2-1, with 7 bases lining up with TRBD2. CDR3 length equals 14 residues. CDR1 and CDR2 (germline): SNHLY, FYNNEI. J gave up 7 bases and V 5 bases, and 8 bases lay outside the gene matches. CDR3 nucleotide sequence: TGTGCCAGCAGTTTACTAGCGACCCTGAATGAGCAGTTCTTC. Translating gives CASSLLATLNEQFF.

This chain joins TRBV30 and TRBJ2-6; TRBD1 matches at 9 bases. Germline CDR1 is GTSNPN and CDR2 is SVGIG (reference sequence). The CDR3 has 15 residues. V lost 3 bases to trimming and J lost 4 bases; unmatched junction nucleotides: 4. The CDR3 DNA reads TGTGCCTGGAGGGGACAGGGAGCGGGGGCCAACGTCCTGACTTTC. Translated: CAWRGQGAGANVLTF.

The chain carries TRBV5-1 and TRBJ2-7; D perhaps matches TRBD1 (6 bases). The CDR3 consists of 13 residues. Germline loops: CDR1 SGHRS, CDR2 YFSETQ. Trimming removed 2 bases at V and 5 bases at J, with 11 bases between. DNA for the CDR3: TGCGCCAGCAGCTTAACAGGGAACCACGAGCAGTACTTC. It codes for CASSLTGNHEQYF.

The genes are TRBV5-1 and TRBJ2-3; D unresolved. The V and J ends lost 4 bases and 6 bases respectively, with 15 bases between them. CDR3 length: 14 amino acids. The germline CDR1 and CDR2 sequences are SGHRS and YFSETQ. The CDR3 nucleotides read TGCGCCAGCAGCACTACGGACCCCGGGGATACGCAGTATTTT. Translating it yields CASSTTDPGDTQYF.

A few counts support this clone. V and J are TRBV6-1 and TRBJ1-2, with D perhaps matching TRBD1 (6 bases). The CDR3 length is 17 residues. Trimming took 2 bases from V and 8 from J, leaving 24 bases between them. Germline V gene sequence: CDR1 MNHNS, CDR2 SASEGT. CDR3 bases: TGTGCCAGCAGTGAATCATATCGGGTCATACAGGGAGGCGGCTACACCTTC. Translated, it gives CASSESYRVIQGGGYTF.

This clone was picked up a small number of times. The chain recombines TRBV29-1 with TRBJ2-2; no clear D. Between the trimmed V and J ends, which lost 4 bases and 6 bases, there was a span of 9 bases. This CDR3 spans 12 amino acids. Germline assignment: CDR1 SQVTM and CDR2 ANQGSEA. The CDR3 loop reads CSVAPIPGELFF. The CDR3 nucleotides read TGCAGCGTTGCACCGATACCCGGGGAGCTGTTTTTT.

Written as DNA, the CDR3 is TGTGCCTGGAGGAATGGTGCCACAGATACGCAGTATTTT. As protein: CAWRNGATDTQYF. V gene TRBV30 combines with J gene TRBJ2-3; D remains ambiguous. V was clipped by 3 bases and J by 2 bases, with 9 bases between them. The CDR3 totals 13 residues. The germline V gene has CDR1 GTSNPN and CDR2 SVGIG (reference sequence). The variable domain in full, with the rest retrieved from reference TRBV30 and TRBJ2-3, is SQTIHQWPATLVQPVGSPLSLECTVEGTSNPNLYWYRQAAGRGLQLLFYSVGIGQISSEVPQNLSASRPQDRQFILSSKKLLLSDSGFYLCAWRNGATDTQYFGPGTRLTVL.